Listed below are T cell receptor beta chains from one sample, sequenced in a study of a mutant IDH1 vaccine in newly diagnosed glioma. The assay was immunoSEQ multiplex PCR, and TCRdb's table has in-frame clones only and misses some. The sample includes fewer than 70,000 clones, about four fifths of them seen just once. Their antigen targets remain unknown. Specimen: PBMCs, collected from a glioma patient whose treatment included an IDH1 peptide vaccine. The receptors come from a man younger than 40 with glioma. Both conserved end residues are part of each CDR3. The D gene is left open where the match is weak. Not every row has a clone size; where given, it reads once, few, many or a size class.

CASSRGTGANQPQHF TGCGCCAGCAGCCGTGGGACAGGGGCCAATCAGCCCCAGCATTTT TRBD1 NA TRBJ1-5 TRBV5-1
CASSQEAGQGWNGYTF TGCGCCAGCAGCCAAGAGGCGGGACAGGGGTGGAATGGCTACACCTTC TRBD1 NA TRBJ1-2 TRBV4-1
CASSLEGREQYF TGCGCCAGCAGCTTGGAGGGGAGGGAGCAGTACTTC NA NA TRBJ2-7 TRBV5-1
CASSPPLGMSSGYEQYF TGTGCCAGCTCACCACCGCTAGGCATGAGTAGCGGCTACGAGCAGTACTTC NA NA TRBJ2-7 TRBV18
CASIHFNRDAGANVLTF TGTGCCAGCATTCATTTCAACAGGGACGCTGGGGCCAACGTCCTGACTTTC NA NA TRBJ2-6 TRBV7-9
CASSGLLNPNYGYTF TGTGCCAGCAGCGGACTCCTAAACCCTAACTATGGCTACACCTTC NA NA TRBJ1-2 TRBV28
CASSFFGEGEEKLFF TGTGCCAGCAGCTTTTTTGGGGAAGGGGAAGAAAAACTGTTTTTT NA NA TRBJ1-4 TRBV7-9
CASLGGPYAEAFF TGTGCTAGCTTAGGCGGTCCATACGCTGAAGCTTTCTTT NA NA TRBJ1-1 TRBV12-5
CASSLSGVHGYTF TGCGCCAGCAGCTTGTCAGGGGTCCATGGCTACACCTTC NA NA TRBJ1-2 TRBV5-1
CASTQTLAGGITDTQYF TGTGCCAGCACGCAAACCCTAGCGGGGGGGATCACAGATACGCAGTATTTT TRBD2 NA TRBJ2-3 TRBV2
CASSLASGPNEKLFF TGCGCCAGCAGCTTGGCAAGTGGGCCTAATGAAAAACTGTTTTTT NA NA TRBJ1-4 TRBV5-1
CASSFMGPTEAFF TGTGCCAGCAGTTTTATGGGGCCCACTGAAGCTTTCTTT NA NA TRBJ1-1 TRBV28
CASSYSGQFSNNEQFF TGTGCCAGCAGTTACTCGGGACAGTTTAGTAACAATGAGCAGTTCTTC TRBD1 NA TRBJ2-1 TRBV6-6
CASSLAQGASSYNSPLHF TGTGCCAGCAGCTTAGCGCAGGGCGCCAGCTCCTATAATTCACCCCTCCACTTT NA NA TRBJ1-6 TRBV7-8
CASSWAATTYGYTF TGTGCCAGCAGTTGGGCAGCAACCACCTATGGCTACACCTTC NA NA TRBJ1-2 TRBV28
CASSVAGQPTNEKLFF TGTGCCAGCAGCGTAGCCGGACAGCCAACTAATGAAAAACTGTTTTTT NA NA TRBJ1-4 TRBV9
CASSYLDRGGSPLHF TGTGCCAGCAGTTACTTGGACAGGGGAGGTTCACCCCTCCACTTT TRBD1 NA TRBJ1-6 TRBV6-5
CASSLTLAGGTGRTEAFF TGTGCCAGCAGCTTAACCTTAGCAGGGGGGACAGGGCGCACTGAAGCTTTCTTT TRBD1 NA TRBJ1-1 TRBV11-2
CASRGAQGGSYEQYF TGTGCCAGCAGAGGGGCGCAAGGGGGCTCCTACGAGCAGTACTTC NA NA TRBJ2-7 TRBV6-1
CASSIDLAGGPGGSYNEQFF TGTGCCAGTAGTATAGACCTAGCGGGGGGGCCAGGGGGCTCCTACAATGAGCAGTTCTTC TRBD2 NA TRBJ2-1 TRBV19
CASSQQGRSRSTEAFF TGTGCCAGCAGCCAACAAGGACGGTCACGGTCCACTGAAGCTTTCTTT NA NA TRBJ1-1 TRBV14
CASSGQTGVREKLFF TGTGCCAGCAGTGGGCAAACAGGTGTCCGTGAAAAACTGTTTTTT NA NA TRBJ1-4 TRBV6-1
CASSPGGLPKERSTDTQYF TGTGCCAGCAGCCCGGGGGGACTACCCAAAGAACGTAGCACAGATACGCAGTATTTT TRBD2 NA TRBJ2-3 TRBV7-9
CASEVGVLGNQPQHF TGTGCCAGCGAGGTGGGGGTTTTGGGCAATCAGCCCCAGCATTTT NA once TRBJ1-5 TRBV19
CASSLVGTGNYEQYF TGTGCCAGCAGCTTAGTGGGGACAGGGAACTACGAGCAGTACTTC TRBD1 NA TRBJ2-7 TRBV7-2
CASSLAASGGLDTQYF TGTGCCAGCAGCTTAGCGGCTAGCGGGGGGTTAGATACGCAGTATTTT TRBD2 NA TRBJ2-3 TRBV7-6
CASSSPGTGVRKLFF TGTGCCAGCAGCAGCCCCGGGACAGGGGTCCGAAAACTGTTTTTT TRBD1 NA TRBJ1-4 TRBV7-9
CASSTRTEDYGYTF TGTGCCAGCAGCACGAGGACAGAAGATTATGGCTACACCTTC NA NA TRBJ1-2 TRBV13
CASSPPGGAVAEAFF TGTGCCAGCTCACCACCGGGGGGGGCGGTCGCTGAAGCTTTCTTT NA NA TRBJ1-1 TRBV18
CATGHETGELFF TGTGCTACCGGGCACGAAACCGGGGAGCTGTTTTTT NA NA TRBJ2-2 TRBV10-3
CASSLGLAGKSDTQYF TGTGCCAGCAGCCTCGGACTAGCGGGTAAATCAGATACGCAGTATTTT TRBD2 NA TRBJ2-3 TRBV7-8
CASSYGQGAEQYF TGTGCCAGCAGCTATGGACAGGGGGCCGAGCAGTACTTC TRBD1 NA TRBJ2-7 TRBV11-2
CASSAQGGGYEKLFF TGTGCCAGTAGTGCCCAGGGAGGAGGGTACGAAAAACTGTTTTTT NA NA TRBJ1-4 TRBV19
CASSLPGGEYGYTF TGTGCCAGCAGCCTTCCAGGGGGCGAATATGGCTACACCTTC TRBD1 NA TRBJ1-2 TRBV5-4
CASSQEGTEAFF TGCGCCAGCAGTCAGGAGGGAACTGAAGCTTTCTTT NA few TRBJ1-1 TRBV5-1
CASSYRGRNTGELFF TGTGCCAGCAGTTACAGGGGAAGAAACACCGGGGAGCTGTTTTTT NA NA TRBJ2-2 TRBV6-5
CASSLGEPSTDTQYF TGTGCCAGCAGCTTGGGAGAACCTAGCACAGATACGCAGTATTTT NA NA TRBJ2-3 TRBV5-4
CASSIRRLRETFGYGYTF TGTGCCAGTAGTATACGGCGGTTGCGGGAGACCTTCGGCTATGGCTACACCTTC NA NA TRBJ1-2 TRBV19
CASSPHYPVTANEKLFF TGTGCCAGCAGTCCACATTACCCGGTGACGGCAAATGAAAAACTGTTTTTT NA NA TRBJ1-4 TRBV11-2
CASTGQGHSNQPQHF TGTGCCAGCACCGGACAGGGACATAGCAATCAGCCCCAGCATTTT TRBD1 NA TRBJ1-5 TRBV2
CASSLAYSPAYEQYF TGTGCCAGCAGCTTGGCCTATTCCCCCGCTTACGAGCAGTACTTC NA NA TRBJ2-7 TRBV5-4
CASSPFRQGRNTEAFF TGTGCCAGCAGCCCCTTCAGACAGGGACGGAACACTGAAGCTTTCTTT TRBD1 NA TRBJ1-1 TRBV14